The subject of this entry is one TCR beta chain. Antigen unknown. The source of the sample is a study of lymphopenia after photon versus proton radiotherapy. General observations from the study: Photon-treated patients lost naive T cells and TCR diversity; proton-treated stayed stable.

Assay: immunoSEQ multiplex PCR; the TCRdb copy retains only in-frame clones and omits some. The sample carries 55,000 to 70,000 clones, about 87% recorded once. The CDR3 is made up of 14 amino acids. Trimming shortened V by 5 bases and J by 8 bases, and 18 bases separated the two germline ends. Looked up from germline, CDR1 is SGHTA and CDR2 is FQGNSA. The input for sequencing was peripheral blood, taken from a patient treated with proton-based radiotherapy. The clonotype comes from a man of 80 years or more with esophageal cancer. The gene calls are TRBV7-2 and TRBJ1-2, with no clear D. CDR3 DNA: TGTGCCAGCAGCCCGGGGAACTTTGGTCGGGGCTACACCTTC. It translates to CASSPGNFGRGYTF.